This entry lists 24 T cell receptor beta chains sequenced from one sample in a study of blood T cell repertoires in COVID-19. The protocol was immunoSEQ multiplex PCR, while the TCRdb copy is restricted to in-frame clones and leaves out a portion. In the table there are roughly 180,000 clones, approximately 80% of which are singletons. Sequenced input: peripheral blood. These receptors all come from a woman aged 40 to 50 with COVID-19, enrolled during active disease.

This chain connects TRBV12-3 or TRBV12-4 to TRBJ2-7; TRBD1 matches at 9 bases. CDR3 size: 13 residues. After removal of 5 bases from V and 6 bases from J, the junction contained 5 bases not matched to a gene. This CDR3 reads CASSPRQGGEQYF. The CDR3 DNA reads as TGTGCCAGCAGTCCCAGACAGGGGGGCGAGCAGTACTTC.

V usage is TRBV28 and J usage is TRBJ2-7, with D possibly TRBD2 on 5 matching bases. V gave up 7 bases and J gave up 6 bases, with 22 bases separating them. The length of the CDR3 is 15 residues. Germline-derived CDR1 and CDR2 are MDHEN and SYDVKM. DNA for the CDR3: TGTGCCAGCACGGCCTCACGGGGTACTAATGGCGAGCAGTACTTC. Protein product: CASTASRGTNGEQYF.

About this clone itself: Other DNA sequences from this sample encode an identical CDR3 as well. The chain carries TRBV5-1 and TRBJ2-7, with D perhaps TRBD2 (7 bases). CDR1 is SGHRS and CDR2 is YFSETQ in the germline V gene. Trimming left V 0 bases short and J 5 bases short, with 15 bases between. This CDR3 region has 15 residues. The CDR3 region has the DNA TGCGCCAGCAGCTTGGTATGGACGGGGGGCAACGAGCAGTACTTC. It codes for CASSLVWTGGNEQYF.

This chain links TRBV27 with TRBJ1-2; D perhaps matches TRBD1 (5 bases). The CDR3 contains 14 residues. Germline V CDR1 and CDR2: MNHEY, SMNVEV (reference sequence). Trimming removed 2 bases from V and 8 bases from J, with 15 bases in between. The CDR3 loop reads CASSLGGRVDGYTF. CDR3 DNA: TGTGCCAGCAGTTTAGGTGGCAGGGTTGACGGCTACACCTTC.

The rearrangement uses TRBV7-9 and TRBJ2-7, with unresolved D. There are 12 residues in the CDR3. The germline gives CDR1 SEHNR, CDR2 FQNEAQ (reference sequence). The V end was cut by 1 base, the J end by 3 bases, with 4 bases between. The CDR3 sequence is CASSLGDYEQYF. The CDR3, as DNA: TGTGCCAGCAGCTTAGGCGACTACGAGCAGTACTTC.

This chain connects TRBV5-4 to TRBJ2-5; 7 bases fit TRBD2. In germline, CDR1 is SGHNT, CDR2 YYREEE (reference sequence). This CDR3 is 14 amino acids long. The V gene end was trimmed by 4 bases and the J gene end by 9 bases; junction bases not matched to a gene: 12. The CDR3 is CASSILAADGSQYF. The CDR3 DNA follows: TGTGCCAGCAGCATTCTAGCGGCGGACGGATCCCAGTACTTC. Based on the CDR3 plus reference TRBV5-4 and TRBJ2-5, the full variable domain is ETGVTQSPTHLIKTRGQQVTLRCSSQSGHNTVSWYQQALGQGPQFIFQYYREEENGRGNFPPRFSGLQFPNYSSELNVNALELDDSALYLCASSILAADGSQYFGPGTRLLVL.

The chain combines TRBV7-8 with TRBJ1-1, with 12 bases identical to TRBD1. The CDR3 has 16 amino acids. Germline CDR1 is SGHVS and CDR2 is FQNEAQ. With 5 bases clipped from V and 0 bases from J, the junction kept 4 bases outside the gene matches. The CDR3 loop reads CASSRDRGRLNTEAFF. CDR3 sequence (DNA): TGTGCCAGCAGCCGGGACAGGGGGCGGCTGAACACTGAAGCTTTCTTT.

The rearrangement joins TRBV27 to TRBJ1-6; 9 bases fit TRBD1. The CDR3 sequence is 16 residues long. The V gene end was trimmed by 3 bases and the J gene end by 6 bases; junction bases not matched to a gene: 6. Germline loops: CDR1 MNHEY, CDR2 SMNVEV (reference sequence). This chain's CDR3 is CASSLGQGRGNSPLHF. The CDR3 DNA sequence: TGTGCCAGCAGTTTGGGACAGGGACGGGGTAATTCACCCCTCCACTTT.

The genes are TRBV3-1 (or the pseudogene TRBV3-2) and TRBJ2-6; D is unresolved. The V end lost 1 base, the J end lost 0 bases, and 4 bases lay between the germline ends. Germline V CDR1 and CDR2: LGHDT, YNNKEL (reference sequence). The length of the CDR3 is 15 residues. CDR3 nucleotides: TGTGCCAGCAGCCAAGGAGGCTCTGGGGCCAACGTCCTGACTTTC. Its protein is CASSQGGSGANVLTF.

The chain carries TRBV5-4 and TRBJ1-4; 8 positions agree with TRBD1. Looked up from germline, CDR1 is SGHNT and CDR2 is YYREEE (reference sequence). This CDR3 contains 15 residues. The V and J ends lost 3 bases and 3 bases, in that order; junction bases with no gene match: 4. The CDR3 nucleotides are TGTGCCAGCAGCTGGGGACAGGCTGCTAATGAAAAACTGTTTTTT. It yields the protein CASSWGQAANEKLFF.

This chain links TRBV2 with TRBJ1-6; 9 nucleotides line up with TRBD1. Trimming took 6 bases from V and 10 from J; bases not matched to a gene: 13. The CDR3 contains 16 residues. Per germline, CDR1 SNHLY and CDR2 FYNNEI. DNA of the CDR3: TGTGCCAGCAGAGAACCGCTGGACAGGGGTAACTCACCCCTCCACTTT. The encoded protein is CASREPLDRGNSPLHF.

The chain couples TRBV5-4 to TRBJ2-1; maybe TRBD2 (6 bases). CDR1 is SGHNT, CDR2 YYREEE, per germline (reference sequence). V was pared by 4 bases and J by 4 bases, with 18 bases between. The length of the CDR3 is 16 residues. CDR3 in DNA: TGTGCCAGCAGCGACCGGGACTCAGCCCTGTACAATGAGCAGTTCTTC. Protein: CASSDRDSALYNEQFF.

The chain joins TRBV29-1 to TRBJ1-2; TRBD1 aligns across 9 bases. V lost 3 bases and J lost 1; bases outside the gene matches: 3. CDR1 and CDR2 (germline): SQVTM, ANQGSEA. The CDR3 sequence is 14 residues long. The CDR3, as DNA: TGCAGCGTTGATCAGGACAGGGGTAACTATGGCTACACCTTC. Its protein is CSVDQDRGNYGYTF.

This clone was observed a handful of times. V gene TRBV12-3 or TRBV12-4 combines with J gene TRBJ2-5; weak D call: TRBD1 (5 bases). CDR3 length: 13 amino acids. Trimming stripped 2 bases from V and 5 bases from J, with 9 bases between. CDR3 sequence (DNA): TGTGCCAGCAGTTTATTCAAGGGGGAGACCCAGTACTTC. The encoded protein is CASSLFKGETQYF.

The V gene is TRBV6-4, the J gene TRBJ2-2; D perhaps matches TRBD1 (6 bases). Germline-derived CDR1 and CDR2 are MRHNA and SNTAGT. The CDR3 is 16 residues long. V was trimmed by 3 bases and J by 6 bases, leaving 17 bases between them. CDR3 DNA: TGTGCCAGCAGTGAGTTGGGGCAGGGGCCCCCCGGGGAGCTGTTTTTT. It encodes CASSELGQGPPGELFF.

The chain has TRBV12-3 or TRBV12-4 and TRBJ2-4; D remains unclear. The CDR3 runs to 11 residues. V dropped 3 bases and J dropped 9 bases, with 6 bases sitting between them. The CDR3 region has the DNA TGTGCCAGCAGTTTCGTCGGCATTCAGTACTTC. It yields the protein CASSFVGIQYF.

In its sample, this clone was seen a few times. This chain connects TRBV7-9 to TRBJ2-1, with TRBD2 as a possible D gene (7 bases). V was trimmed by 1 base and J by 4 bases, leaving 14 bases between them. Germline CDR1 reads SEHNR; CDR2 reads FQNEAQ (reference sequence). The CDR3 covers 16 residues. This CDR3 reads CASSLGGAGAYNEQFF. As DNA, the CDR3 is TGTGCCAGCAGCTTAGGCGGGGCGGGGGCGTACAATGAGCAGTTCTTC.

The rearrangement links TRBV14 to TRBJ2-7, with 8 bases identical to TRBD1. V trimming: 0 bases; J trimming: 2 bases; junction bases outside the gene matches: 6. CDR1 and CDR2 from the germline V gene are SGHDN and FVKESK. The CDR3 extends over 16 amino acids. The CDR3 DNA reads TGTGCCAGCAGCCAAGAGGTGGACAGGGATCCCTACGAGCAGTACTTC. This codes for CASSQEVDRDPYEQYF.

The gene calls are TRBV7-2 and TRBJ2-5, with 9 positions matching TRBD2. The ends lost 6 bases at V and 0 bases at J; junction bases unmatched: 17. Germline V gene data show CDR1 as SGHTA and CDR2 as FQGNSA. The CDR3 loop spans 19 amino acids. This CDR3 reads CASRLRTTSGARYQETQYF. In DNA, the CDR3 is TGTGCCAGCAGGTTAAGGACGACTAGCGGAGCCAGGTACCAAGAGACCCAGTACTTC.

This clone was seen more than once but under ten times. The chain recombines TRBV11-3 with TRBJ2-3, with TRBD1 matching 7 bases. Trimming cost V 4 bases and J 2 bases; bases outside gene matches: 6. Germline V lookup: CDR1 SGHNT, CDR2 YENEEA. The CDR3 runs 15 residues. CDR3 region: CASSSSTGFTDTQYF. DNA of the CDR3: TGTGCCAGCAGCTCGTCGACAGGGTTCACAGATACGCAGTATTTT.

This rearrangement joins TRBV6-6 to TRBJ2-1, with D maybe TRBD1 (6 bases). Germline V gene sequence: CDR1 MNHNY, CDR2 SVGAGI (reference sequence). V lost 7 bases to trimming and J lost 5 bases, with 12 bases between them. CDR3 size: 13 residues. The DNA for the CDR3 is TGTGCCAGCAAGGGCCAGGGGAACAATGAGCAGTTCTTC. Encoded protein: CASKGQGNNEQFF.

The chain links TRBV2 to TRBJ1-2, with 7 nucleotides matching TRBD1. With 5 bases clipped from V and 7 bases from J, the junction kept 7 bases outside the gene matches. The CDR3 sequence is 13 residues long. Germline V gives CDR1 SNHLY, CDR2 FYNNEI. CDR3 sequence: CASSSDRVGGYTF. CDR3 nucleotide sequence: TGTGCCAGCAGTTCAGACAGGGTAGGTGGCTACACCTTC.

This chain links TRBV28 with TRBJ2-6, with D possibly matching TRBD1 (5 bases). The germline gives CDR1 MDHEN, CDR2 SYDVKM. V was shortened by 6 bases and J by 2 bases, with 14 bases between the two germline ends. The CDR3 has 16 residues. The CDR3 here is CASSSTPRAGANVLTF. The CDR3 nucleotides are TGTGCCAGCAGCTCCACCCCCAGGGCTGGGGCCAACGTCCTGACTTTC.

The chain uses TRBV6-5 and TRBJ1-2; 9 bases fit TRBD1. The ends lost 4 bases at V and 4 bases at J; junction bases unmatched: 7. Germline V gene data show CDR1 as MNHEY and CDR2 as SVGAGI. The CDR3 is 15 residues long. The DNA for the CDR3 is TGTGCCAGCAGTTTCTGGACAGGGGAGAGCTATGGCTACACCTTC. Its protein is CASSFWTGESYGYTF.